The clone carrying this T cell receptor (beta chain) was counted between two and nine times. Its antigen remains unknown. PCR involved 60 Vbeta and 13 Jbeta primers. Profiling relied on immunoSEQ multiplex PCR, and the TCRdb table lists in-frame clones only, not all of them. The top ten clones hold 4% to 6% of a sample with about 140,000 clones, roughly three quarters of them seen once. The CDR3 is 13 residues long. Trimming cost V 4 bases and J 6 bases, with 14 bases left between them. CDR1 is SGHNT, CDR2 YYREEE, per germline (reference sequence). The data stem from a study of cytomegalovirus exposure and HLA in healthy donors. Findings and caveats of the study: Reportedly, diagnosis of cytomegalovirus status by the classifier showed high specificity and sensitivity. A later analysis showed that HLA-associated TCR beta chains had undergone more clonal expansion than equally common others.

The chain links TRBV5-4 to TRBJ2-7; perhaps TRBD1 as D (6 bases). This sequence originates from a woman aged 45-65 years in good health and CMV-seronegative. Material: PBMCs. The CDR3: CASSRTGPGEQYF. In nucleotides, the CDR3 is TGTGCCAGCAGCCGCACAGGGCCGGGCGAGCAGTACTTC.